This T cell receptor (beta chain) was retrieved from a study of cytomegalovirus exposure and HLA in healthy donors. Notes on the study in general: A later analysis showed HLA-associated TCR beta chains outstripping equally common others in clonal expansion.

Remarks on this clone: Its antigen is still unknown.

Germline CDR1 PRHDT, CDR2 FYEKMQ (reference sequence). The CDR3 sequence is 15 residues long. The PCR employed 60 Vbeta primers together with 13 Jbeta primers. Generated by immunoSEQ multiplex PCR, the TCRdb table keeps only in-frame clones and is missing some. The data hold about 62,000 clones, with around 87% observed a single time. The clonotype originates from a man aged 18 to 30 in good health and CMV-seronegative. The chain links TRBV13 to TRBJ2-5, with TRBD2 matching over 8 bases. The J call is uncertain, as TRBJ2-7 better fits the DNA end. The sample taken for sequencing was PBMCs. The CDR3 DNA reads as TGTGCCAGCAGCTTAGGCGGGGGGGAAGGATACGAGCAGTACTTC. Amino acids: CASSLGGGEGYEQYF.